The next 22 T cell receptor beta chains were all read from a single sample in a study of control samples from healthy donors and cancer patients (TCRdb year 2020). Library preparation was by the immunoSEQ multiplex PCR assay. What TCRdb holds here is the immuneACCESS table cut down to in-frame rearrangements. Part of the clones is not present; checked against another copy, under half of the missing clones reflect an unresolved V gene, and the others are unexplained. The sample table contains around 150,000 clones; only one count was recorded for approximately 90% of them. The ten largest clones add up to about 11% of the sample. Specimen: blood. The source is a man aged 25 to 40 in good health.

This clone has more than one count but fewer than ten. The chain uses TRBV6-1 and TRBJ1-5; D unresolved. This CDR3 is built from 13 residues. V gave up 3 bases and J gave up 1 base, with 4 bases separating them. Germline V gene sequence: CDR1 MNHNS, CDR2 SASEGT. CDR3 nucleotides: TGTGCCAGCAGTGAGGGGAGCAATCAGCCCCAGCATTTT. It codes for CASSEGSNQPQHF.

The chain combines TRBV25-1 with TRBJ2-2; 7 positions agree with TRBD2. In germline, CDR1 is MGHDK, CDR2 SYGVNS. The length of the CDR3 is 14 residues. Trimming at V came to 4 bases and at J to 5 bases, leaving 4 bases not matched to a gene. The CDR3 DNA reads TGTGCCAGCAGTGCGAGGGGAGGGACCGGGGAGCTGTTTTTT. Protein: CASSARGGTGELFF. The full variable domain, completed using reference TRBV25-1 and TRBJ2-2, is EADIYQTPRYLVIGTGKKITLECSQTMGHDKMYWYQQDPGMELHLIHYSYGVNSTEKGDLSSESTVSRIRTEHFPLTLESARPSHTSQYLCASSARGGTGELFFGEGSRLTVL.

The rearrangement links TRBV29-1 to TRBJ2-7, with 8 bases lining up with TRBD2. V trimming: 5 bases; J trimming: 5 bases; junction bases outside the gene matches: 11. This CDR3 spans 14 amino acids. Germline V gives CDR1 SQVTM, CDR2 ANQGSEA. The CDR3 DNA reads as TGCAGCGTTCCTCCGGGACTAGTCATCCACGAGCAGTACTTC. As protein: CSVPPGLVIHEQYF.

The CDR3 sequence is CATSRPGTAPGTEAFF. Here the CDR3 DNA reads TGTGCCACCAGCAGACCCGGGACAGCCCCGGGGACTGAAGCTTTCTTT. The chain uses TRBV15 and TRBJ1-1; 7 bases fit TRBD1. The CDR3 sequence is 16 residues long. V dropped 2 bases and J dropped 5; count of bases not matched to a gene: 11. Germline V gene lookup returns CDR1 LNHNV and CDR2 YYDKDF (reference sequence).

J is TRBJ1-2 and V is TRBV2; D is possibly TRBD1 (6 bases). V was clipped by 2 bases and J by 5 bases, with 12 bases between them. Germline loops: CDR1 SNHLY, CDR2 FYNNEI. CDR3 size: 14 residues. In DNA form, the CDR3 reads TGTGCCAGCAGTGAAAAGGTCAGGGGTTATGGCTACACCTTC. It codes for CASSEKVRGYGYTF.

This clone was seen a handful of times. The chain carries TRBV5-4 and TRBJ1-5; 8 nucleotides align to TRBD1. The germline gives CDR1 SGHNT, CDR2 YYREEE (reference sequence). The CDR3 loop spans 15 amino acids. V trimming: 0 bases; J trimming: 1 base; junction bases outside the gene matches: 0. CDR3 DNA sequence: TGTGCCAGCAGCTTGGACAGGGGGAGCAATCAGCCCCAGCATTTT. Its protein is CASSLDRGSNQPQHF.

The chain carries TRBV27 and TRBJ1-1; weak D call: TRBD1 (5 bases). CDR1 and CDR2 (germline): MNHEY, SMNVEV (reference sequence). V was shortened by 5 bases and J by 5 bases, with 18 bases between the two germline ends. CDR3 length equals 15 residues. The CDR3 sequence: CASSLTLLGGTEAFF. CDR3 DNA sequence: TGTGCCAGCAGTCTGACACTGTTGGGGGGGACTGAAGCTTTCTTT.

The chain joins TRBV4-1 to TRBJ2-2; 10 nucleotides align to TRBD2. With V trimmed by 4 bases and J by 3 bases, 11 bases remained unmatched. Germline assignment: CDR1 MGHRA and CDR2 YSYEKL. CDR3 length: 18 amino acids. The CDR3 protein is CASSRSGGVRGDTGELFF. The CDR3 nucleotides are TGCGCCAGCAGCCGGAGCGGGGGGGTTCGAGGGGACACCGGGGAGCTGTTTTTT.

The chain employs TRBV15 and TRBJ2-7; no clear D. Deletions cut 0 bases from V and 0 bases from J, with 6 bases between. The CDR3 spans 14 residues. The germline CDR1 and CDR2 sequences are LNHNV and YYDKDF (reference sequence). CDR3 amino acids: CATSRDQSSYEQYF. For the CDR3, the DNA is TGTGCCACCAGCAGAGATCAGTCCTCCTACGAGCAGTACTTC.

This chain connects TRBV18 to TRBJ2-5; a possible D gene is TRBD2 (5 bases). Trimming cost V 0 bases and J 5 bases, with 13 bases left between them. Germline CDR1 and CDR2: KGHSH and LQKENI. The CDR3 runs 15 residues. The CDR3 coding sequence is TGTGCCAGCTCACCACCGAACAGCCCGGGGGAGACCCAGTACTTC. Translated, it gives CASSPPNSPGETQYF.

V usage is TRBV19 and J usage is TRBJ1-5; a weak D match, TRBD1 (5 bases). This CDR3 is 19 amino acids long. Germline assignment: CDR1 LNHDA and CDR2 SQIVND (reference sequence). With 7 bases removed from V and 1 base from J, the gap between germline ends came to 26 bases. CDR3 loop: CASMGMGRPGLLSNQPQHF. The CDR3 nucleotides are TGTGCCAGTATGGGCATGGGAAGACCGGGACTACTCAGCAATCAGCCCCAGCATTTT.

The genes are TRBV7-9 and TRBJ2-5; D possibly matches TRBD1 or TRBD2 (7 bases each). V lost 1 base and J 2 bases, leaving 14 bases between the germline ends. CDR3 length equals 16 residues. CDR1 and CDR2 from the germline V gene are SEHNR and FQNEAQ (reference sequence). CDR3 amino acids: CASSLEGAGVQETQYF. For the CDR3, the DNA is TGTGCCAGCAGCTTAGAGGGGGCGGGGGTACAAGAGACCCAGTACTTC.

V and J are TRBV7-2 and TRBJ2-3, with D unresolved. The CDR3 totals 15 residues. Looked up from germline, CDR1 is SGHTA and CDR2 is FQGNSA. Trimming stripped 1 base from V and 3 bases from J, with 11 bases between. The CDR3 sequence is CASSLGSSRTDTQYF. CDR3 bases: TGTGCCAGCAGCTTAGGTAGCAGTAGAACAGATACGCAGTATTTT.

The genes are TRBV7-6 and TRBJ1-1, with TRBD1 as a possible D gene (6 bases). The CDR3 runs 14 residues. Per the germline V gene, CDR1 is SGHVS and CDR2 is FNYEAQ. V shed 5 bases and J shed 1 base, with 11 bases lying between them. The CDR3 DNA follows: TGTGCCAGCAGCCTTGGGGGCAGGAACACTGAAGCTTTCTTT. Translated: CASSLGGRNTEAFF.

This chain connects TRBV18 to TRBJ1-5; TRBD1 agrees at 9 bases. This CDR3 has 17 residues. The germline gives CDR1 KGHSH, CDR2 LQKENI. J was trimmed by 0 bases and V by 3 bases; bases with no gene match: 6. Here the CDR3 reads CASSPGQGLYSNQPQHF. The DNA for the CDR3 is TGTGCCAGCTCACCGGGACAGGGCCTCTATAGCAATCAGCCCCAGCATTTT.

This chain uses TRBV21-1 with TRBJ1-1. TRBV21-1 corresponds to a pseudogene. The CDR3 extends over 17 amino acids. CDR3 DNA sequence: TGTGCCAGCAGCAAAGCCGATAAAGCCGGTATGAACACTGAAGCTTTCTTT. This sequence encodes CASSKADKAGMNTEAFF.

The rearrangement uses TRBV19 and TRBJ1-4, with D possibly TRBD1 on 5 matching bases. The CDR3 loop spans 14 amino acids. The ends were cut back, 7 bases at V and 3 bases at J, with 12 bases in the middle. CDR1 LNHDA and CDR2 SQIVND come from the germline V gene (reference sequence). CDR3 sequence (DNA): TGTGCCAGTACCCCACAGGTGTCTAATGAAAAACTGTTTTTT. It codes for CASTPQVSNEKLFF. The variable domain in full, with the rest retrieved from reference TRBV19 and TRBJ1-4, is DGGITQSPKYLFRKEGQNVTLSCEQNLNHDAMYWYRQDPGQGLRLIYYSQIVNDFQKGDIAEGYSVSREKKESFPLTVTSAQKNPTAFYLCASTPQVSNEKLFFGSGTQLSVL.

This clone was observed once. V is TRBV7-9 and J is TRBJ2-3; no clear D. The CDR3 has 16 amino acids. In germline, CDR1 is SEHNR, CDR2 FQNEAQ (reference sequence). Trimming removed 4 bases at V and 4 bases at J, with 18 bases between. DNA of the CDR3: TGTGCCAGCAGCTCAAGGGTGTCTCCCAGTCCAGATACGCAGTATTTT. As protein: CASSSRVSPSPDTQYF.

The V and J genes are TRBV27 and TRBJ1-6, with 7 bases that match TRBD1. CDR3 length equals 14 residues. Germline trimming cut 2 bases from V and 7 bases from J; bases unmatched to any gene: 2. Germline V lookup: CDR1 MNHEY, CDR2 SMNVEV (reference sequence). CDR3 residues: CASSLVGGNSPLHF. The CDR3 bases are TGTGCCAGCAGTTTAGTAGGGGGCAATTCACCCCTCCACTTT.

The chain joins TRBV2 to TRBJ2-5; D is uncertain. The DNA end lines up better with TRBJ2-7; the J call may be wrong. The germline V gene encodes CDR1 SNHLY and CDR2 FYNNEI. This CDR3 comprises 14 residues. The CDR3 bases are TGTGCCAGCAACCTACGGACCGCTACCTACGAGCAGTACTTC. Translation: CASNLRTATYEQYF.

The rearrangement joins TRBV7-9 to TRBJ1-5; possibly TRBD1 for D (6 bases). V was pared by 3 bases and J by 5 bases, with 14 bases between. Germline CDR1 is SEHNR and CDR2 is FQNEAQ (reference sequence). The CDR3 runs 15 residues. The chain's CDR3 is CASSFGGRRDQPQHF. CDR3 nucleotides: TGTGCCAGCAGCTTTGGGGGCAGGAGGGATCAGCCCCAGCATTTT.

The chain combines TRBV5-6 with TRBJ1-6; a weak D match, TRBD1 (5 bases). V was cut by 5 bases and J by 7 bases, with 7 bases left in between. CDR1 is SGHDT, CDR2 YYEEEE, per germline. The CDR3 sequence is 12 residues long. The CDR3 DNA is TGTGCCAGCAGGGAGGGGAATTCACCCCTCCACTTT. Its protein product is CASREGNSPLHF.